The T cell receptor (beta chain) under discussion was sequenced for a study of blood T cell repertoires in COVID-19. Study-level background: Samples of COVID-19 (acute and convalescent) were obtained from the United States, Italy and Spain. In each case, the material was cDNA or gDNA derived from T cells, B-cell-depleted T cells, or PBMCs.

V was cut by 5 bases and J by 4 bases, with 17 bases left in between. Germline V gene lookup returns CDR1 SGHTA and CDR2 FQGNSA. The CDR3 is made up of 15 amino acids. As handled by the study authors: Estimated nucleated cell counts came from reference gene primer amplification. Only in-frame clones appear in the TCRdb table, and some are missing; sequencing was by immunoSEQ multiplex PCR. The DNA was the basis for D and trimming; V, J and clone size are from that table. The table records 90,000 to 120,000 clones, around 83% of them present only once. The V gene is TRBV7-2, the J gene TRBJ2-5, with D maybe TRBD2 (7 bases). Sequencing was done on a sample of peripheral blood. The TCR originated in a woman in her 70s with acute or convalescent COVID-19. The CDR3 spells CASSPPGGGRETQYF. DNA of the CDR3: TGTGCCAGCAGCCCCCCTGGGGGGGGCAGAGAGACCCAGTACTTC. Together with reference TRBV7-2 and TRBJ2-5, the CDR3 gives the full variable domain: GAGVSQSPSNKVTEKGKDVELRCDPISGHTALYWYRQSLGQGLEFLIYFQGNSAPDKSGLPSDRFSAERTGGSVSTLTIQRTQQEDSAVYLCASSPPGGGRETQYFGPGTRLLVL.